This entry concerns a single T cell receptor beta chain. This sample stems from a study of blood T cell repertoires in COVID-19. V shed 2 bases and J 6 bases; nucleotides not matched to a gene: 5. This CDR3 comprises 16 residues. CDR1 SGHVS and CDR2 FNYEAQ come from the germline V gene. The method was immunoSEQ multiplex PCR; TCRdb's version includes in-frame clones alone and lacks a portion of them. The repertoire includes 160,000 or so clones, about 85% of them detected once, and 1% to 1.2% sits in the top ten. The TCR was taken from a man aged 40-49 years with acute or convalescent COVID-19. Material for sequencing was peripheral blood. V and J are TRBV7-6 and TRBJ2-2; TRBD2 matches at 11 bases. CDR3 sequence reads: CASSLWLAGGPGELFF. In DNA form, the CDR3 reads TGTGCCAGCAGCTTATGGCTAGCGGGGGGACCCGGGGAGCTGTTTTTT.